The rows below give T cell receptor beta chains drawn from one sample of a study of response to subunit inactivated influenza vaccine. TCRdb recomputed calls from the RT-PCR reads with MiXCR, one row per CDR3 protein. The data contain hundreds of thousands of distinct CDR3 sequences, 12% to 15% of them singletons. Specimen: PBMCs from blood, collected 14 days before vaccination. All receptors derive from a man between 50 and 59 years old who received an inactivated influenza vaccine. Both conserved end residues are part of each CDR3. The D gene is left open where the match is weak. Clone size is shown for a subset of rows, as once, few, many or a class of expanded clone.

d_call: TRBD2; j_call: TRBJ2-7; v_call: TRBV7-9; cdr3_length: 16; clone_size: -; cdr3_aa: CASSLFLAGSSYEQYF; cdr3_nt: TGTGCCAGCAGCTTATTTCTAGCGGGGAGCTCCTACGAGCAGTACTTC
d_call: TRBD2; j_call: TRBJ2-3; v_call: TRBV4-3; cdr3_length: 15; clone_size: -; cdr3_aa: CASSPGTTNTDTQYF; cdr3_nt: TGCGCCAGCAGCCCCGGGACTACCAACACAGATACGCAGTATTTT
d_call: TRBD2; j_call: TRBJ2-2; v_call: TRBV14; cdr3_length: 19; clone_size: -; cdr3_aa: CASSQYWTSGFANTGELFF; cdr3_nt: TGTGCCAGCAGCCAATACTGGACTAGCGGATTCGCGAACACCGGGGAGCTGTTTTTT
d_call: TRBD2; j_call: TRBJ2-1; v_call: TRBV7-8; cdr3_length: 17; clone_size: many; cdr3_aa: CASSSQLAGGSYNEQFF; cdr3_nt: TGTGCCAGCAGCTCCCAACTAGCGGGTGGCTCCTACAATGAGCAGTTCTTC
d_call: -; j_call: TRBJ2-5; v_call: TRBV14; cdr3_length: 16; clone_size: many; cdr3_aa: CASSRGGKPHQETQYF; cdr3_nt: TGTGCCAGCAGCCGCGGGGGCAAACCTCACCAAGAGACCCAGTACTTC
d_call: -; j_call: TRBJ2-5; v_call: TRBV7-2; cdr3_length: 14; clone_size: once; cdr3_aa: CASSLLTAPGAQYF; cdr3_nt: TGTGCCAGCAGCTTACTCACCGCTCCGGGGGCCCAGTACTTC
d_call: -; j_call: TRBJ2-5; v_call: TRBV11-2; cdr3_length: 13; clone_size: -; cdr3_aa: CASSPRTRETQYF; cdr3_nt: TGTGCCAGCAGCCCGCGGACCCGGGAGACCCAGTACTTC
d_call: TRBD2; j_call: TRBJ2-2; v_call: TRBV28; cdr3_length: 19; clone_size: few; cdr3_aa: CASSQPGLAGGPVTGELFF; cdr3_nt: TGTGCCAGCAGTCAACCGGGACTAGCGGGAGGGCCGGTCACCGGGGAGCTGTTTTTT
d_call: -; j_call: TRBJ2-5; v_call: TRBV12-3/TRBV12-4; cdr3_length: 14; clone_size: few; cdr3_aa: CASSLRIGLETQYF; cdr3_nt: TGTGCCAGCAGTTTGAGAATTGGGCTAGAGACCCAGTACTTC
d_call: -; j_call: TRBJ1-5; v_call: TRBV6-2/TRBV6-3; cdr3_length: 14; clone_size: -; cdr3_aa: CASSQIGGTQPQHF; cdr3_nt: TGTGCCAGCAGTCAAATAGGGGGAACTCAGCCCCAGCATTTT
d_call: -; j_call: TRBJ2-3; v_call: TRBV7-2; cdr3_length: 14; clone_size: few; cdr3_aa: CASSLRRAGDTQYF; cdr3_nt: TGTGCCAGCAGCTTACGCAGGGCGGGCGATACGCAGTATTTT
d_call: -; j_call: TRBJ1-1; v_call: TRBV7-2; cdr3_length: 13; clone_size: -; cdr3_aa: CASSAQVPTEAFF; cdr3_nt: TGTGCCAGCAGCGCTCAAGTCCCCACTGAAGCTTTCTTT
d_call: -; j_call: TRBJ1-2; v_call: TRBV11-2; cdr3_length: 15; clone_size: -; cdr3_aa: CASSLDRQGPYGYTF; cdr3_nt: TGTGCCAGCAGCTTAGATCGCCAGGGCCCCTATGGCTACACCTTC
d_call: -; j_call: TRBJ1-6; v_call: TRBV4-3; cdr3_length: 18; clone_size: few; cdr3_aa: CASSQDGGQSSYNSPLHF; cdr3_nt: TGCGCCAGCAGCCAAGATGGTGGGCAGAGCTCCTATAATTCACCCCTCCACTTT
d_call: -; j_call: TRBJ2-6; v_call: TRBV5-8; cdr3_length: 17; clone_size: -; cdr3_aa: CASSLGGSHSGANVLTF; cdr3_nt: TGTGCCAGCAGCTTGGGGGGCAGCCACTCTGGGGCCAACGTCCTGACTTTC
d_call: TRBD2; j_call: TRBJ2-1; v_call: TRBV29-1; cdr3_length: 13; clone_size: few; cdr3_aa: CSTLAGVYNEQFF; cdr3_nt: TGCAGCACCCTAGCGGGCGTTTACAATGAGCAGTTCTTC
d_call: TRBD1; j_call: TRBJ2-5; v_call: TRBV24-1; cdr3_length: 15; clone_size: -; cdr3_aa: CATSAGTGGRKTQYF; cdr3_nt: TGTGCCACCAGTGCTGGGACAGGGGGCAGAAAGACCCAGTACTTC
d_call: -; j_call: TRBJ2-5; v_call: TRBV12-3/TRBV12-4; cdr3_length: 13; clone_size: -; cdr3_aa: CASSLAGTPPQYF; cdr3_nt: TGTGCCAGCAGTTTAGCCGGGACTCCACCCCAGTACTTC
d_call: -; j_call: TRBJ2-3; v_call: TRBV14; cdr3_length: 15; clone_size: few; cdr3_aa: CASSRWGMSTDTQYF; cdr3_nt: TGTGCCAGCAGCCGGTGGGGGATGTCCACAGATACGCAGTATTTT
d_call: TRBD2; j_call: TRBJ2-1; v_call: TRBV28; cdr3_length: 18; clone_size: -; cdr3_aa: CASSPLAGGHDSYNEQFF; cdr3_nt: TGTGCCAGCAGTCCGTTAGCGGGAGGGCATGACAGCTACAATGAGCAGTTCTTC
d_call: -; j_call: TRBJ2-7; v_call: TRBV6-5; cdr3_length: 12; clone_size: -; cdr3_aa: CASRKSSYEQYF; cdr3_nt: TGTGCCAGCAGAAAGAGCTCCTACGAGCAGTACTTC
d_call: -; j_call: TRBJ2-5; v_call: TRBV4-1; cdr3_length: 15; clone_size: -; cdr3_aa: CASRGIGTLQETQYF; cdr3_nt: TGCGCCAGCAGAGGAATTGGGACACTTCAAGAGACCCAGTACTTC
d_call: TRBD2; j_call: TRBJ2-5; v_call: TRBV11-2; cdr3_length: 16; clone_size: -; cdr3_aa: CASSPRWRGVQETQYF; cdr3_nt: TGTGCCAGCAGCCCTCGGTGGCGGGGGGTCCAAGAGACCCAGTACTTC
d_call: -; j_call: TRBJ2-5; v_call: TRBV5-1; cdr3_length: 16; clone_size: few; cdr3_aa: CASSLGSRLLQETQYF; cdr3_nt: TGCGCCAGCAGCTTGGGTTCAAGACTATTGCAAGAGACCCAGTACTTC
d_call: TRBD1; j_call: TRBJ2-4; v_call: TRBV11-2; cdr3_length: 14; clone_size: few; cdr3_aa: CASSLGGTGSIQYF; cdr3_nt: TGTGCCAGCAGCTTAGGTGGGACAGGGTCCATTCAGTACTTC
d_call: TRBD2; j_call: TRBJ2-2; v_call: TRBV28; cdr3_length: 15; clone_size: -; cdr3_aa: CASTGLAEGRGELFF; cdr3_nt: TGTGCCAGCACTGGACTAGCGGAGGGGCGCGGGGAGCTGTTTTTT
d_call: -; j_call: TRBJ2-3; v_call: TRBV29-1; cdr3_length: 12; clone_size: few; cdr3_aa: CSSSALVDTQYF; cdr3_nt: TGCAGTTCATCCGCCCTTGTAGATACGCAGTATTTT
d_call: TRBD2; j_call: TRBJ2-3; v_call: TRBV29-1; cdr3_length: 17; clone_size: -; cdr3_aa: CSVDDARGGLNTDTQYF; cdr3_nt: TGCAGCGTTGATGACGCGCGGGGGGGCCTCAACACAGATACGCAGTATTTT
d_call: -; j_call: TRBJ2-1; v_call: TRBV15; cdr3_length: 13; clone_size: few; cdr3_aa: CATSRSPSNEQFF; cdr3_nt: TGTGCCACCAGCAGATCTCCTAGTAATGAGCAGTTCTTC
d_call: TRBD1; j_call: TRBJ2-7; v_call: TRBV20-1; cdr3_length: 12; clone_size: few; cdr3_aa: CSAGRTGNEQYF; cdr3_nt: TGCAGTGCTGGTCGGACAGGGAACGAGCAGTACTTC
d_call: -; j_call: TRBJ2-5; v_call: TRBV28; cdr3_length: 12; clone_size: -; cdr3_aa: CASISTARTQYF; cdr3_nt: TGTGCCAGCATCTCGACAGCCAGGACCCAGTACTTC
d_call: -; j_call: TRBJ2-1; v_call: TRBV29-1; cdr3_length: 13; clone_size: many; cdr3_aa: CSAFQGGNNEQFF; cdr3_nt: TGCAGCGCCTTCCAGGGGGGGAACAATGAGCAGTTCTTC
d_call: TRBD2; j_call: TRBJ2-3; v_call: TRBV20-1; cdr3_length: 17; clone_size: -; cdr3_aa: CSASLGLADPSTDTQYF; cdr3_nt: TGCAGTGCTAGCCTCGGGCTAGCGGACCCTAGCACAGATACGCAGTATTTT
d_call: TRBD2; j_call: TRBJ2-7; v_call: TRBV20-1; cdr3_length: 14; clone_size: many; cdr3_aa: CSARGTSGSYEQYF; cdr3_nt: TGCAGTGCTAGGGGGACTAGCGGATCCTACGAGCAGTACTTC
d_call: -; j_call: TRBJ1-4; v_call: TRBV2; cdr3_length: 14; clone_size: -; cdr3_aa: CASSEARGRGKLFF; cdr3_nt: TGTGCCAGCAGTGAAGCCCGGGGCCGCGGAAAACTGTTTTTT
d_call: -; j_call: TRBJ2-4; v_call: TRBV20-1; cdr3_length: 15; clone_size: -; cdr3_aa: CSAINPVGAKNIQYF; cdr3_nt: TGCAGTGCTATAAATCCTGTAGGGGCCAAAAACATTCAGTACTTC
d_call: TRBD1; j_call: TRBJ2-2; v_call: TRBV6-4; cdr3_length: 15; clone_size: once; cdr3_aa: CASSAGTGGTGELFF; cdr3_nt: TGTGCCAGCAGCGCCGGGACAGGGGGCACCGGGGAGCTGTTTTTT
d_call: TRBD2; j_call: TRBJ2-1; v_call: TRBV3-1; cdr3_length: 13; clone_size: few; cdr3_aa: CASHGGRANEQFF; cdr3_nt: TGTGCCAGCCATGGCGGGAGGGCCAATGAGCAGTTCTTC
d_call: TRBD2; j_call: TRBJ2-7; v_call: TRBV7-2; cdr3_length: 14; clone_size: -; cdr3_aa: CASSLVLAEYEQYF; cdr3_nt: TGTGCCAGCAGCTTGGTACTAGCGGAATACGAGCAGTACTTC
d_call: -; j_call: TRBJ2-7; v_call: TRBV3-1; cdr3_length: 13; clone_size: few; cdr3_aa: CASSQVGPYEQYF; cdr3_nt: TGTGCCAGCAGCCAAGTTGGACCCTACGAGCAGTACTTC
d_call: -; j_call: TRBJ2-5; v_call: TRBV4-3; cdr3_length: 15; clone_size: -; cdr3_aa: CASSQDHMGPGTQYF; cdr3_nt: TGCGCCAGCAGCCAAGATCATATGGGCCCAGGGACCCAGTACTTC
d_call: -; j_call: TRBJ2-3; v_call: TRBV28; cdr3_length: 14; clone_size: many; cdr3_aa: CASSSTTATDTQYF; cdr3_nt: TGTGCCAGCAGTTCGACCACTGCCACAGATACGCAGTATTTT
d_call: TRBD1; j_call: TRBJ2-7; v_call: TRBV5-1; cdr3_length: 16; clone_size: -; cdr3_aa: CASSLDPGTGAYEQYF; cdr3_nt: TGCGCCAGCAGCTTGGACCCCGGGACAGGGGCCTACGAGCAGTACTTC
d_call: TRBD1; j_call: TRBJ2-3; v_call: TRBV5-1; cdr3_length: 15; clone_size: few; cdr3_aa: CASRRQGVSSDTQYF; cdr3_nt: TGCGCCAGCAGACGGCAGGGGGTCTCTTCAGATACGCAGTATTTT
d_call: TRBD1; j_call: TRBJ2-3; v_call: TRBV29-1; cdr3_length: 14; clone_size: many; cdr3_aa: CSVSTGGFTDTQYF; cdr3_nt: TGCAGCGTCTCGACAGGGGGCTTCACAGATACGCAGTATTTT
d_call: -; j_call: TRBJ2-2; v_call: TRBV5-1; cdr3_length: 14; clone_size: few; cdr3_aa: CASSPPTNTGELFF; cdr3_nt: TGCGCCAGCAGCCCCCCAACGAACACCGGGGAGCTGTTTTTT
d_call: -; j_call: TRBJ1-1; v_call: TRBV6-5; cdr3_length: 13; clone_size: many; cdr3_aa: CASSYRVNTEAFF; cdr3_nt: TGTGCCAGCAGTTACAGGGTGAACACTGAAGCTTTCTTT
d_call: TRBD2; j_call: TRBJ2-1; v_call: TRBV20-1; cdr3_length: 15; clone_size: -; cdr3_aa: CSARPLAGANNEQFF; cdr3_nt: TGCAGTGCTAGGCCCCTAGCGGGTGCCAACAATGAGCAGTTCTTC
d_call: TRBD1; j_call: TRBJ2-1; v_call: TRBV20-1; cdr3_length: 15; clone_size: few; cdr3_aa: CSILVPGQGYNEQFF; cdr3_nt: TGCAGTATCCTCGTCCCCGGACAGGGTTACAATGAGCAGTTCTTC
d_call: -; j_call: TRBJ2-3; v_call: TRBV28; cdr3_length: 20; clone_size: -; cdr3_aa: CASSFLPQFTAGRFTDTQYF; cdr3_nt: TGTGCCAGCAGTTTTTTGCCCCAGTTTACCGCAGGGAGGTTCACAGATACGCAGTATTTT
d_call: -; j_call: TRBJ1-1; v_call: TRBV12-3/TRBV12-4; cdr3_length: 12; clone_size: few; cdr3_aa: CASLGRRGGEFF; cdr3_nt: TGTGCCAGCCTAGGCAGGCGGGGAGGAGAATTCTTT
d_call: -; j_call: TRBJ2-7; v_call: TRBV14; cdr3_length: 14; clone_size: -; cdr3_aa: CASSRGPYSYEQYF; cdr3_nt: TGTGCCAGCAGCCGGGGACCCTACTCCTACGAGCAGTACTTC
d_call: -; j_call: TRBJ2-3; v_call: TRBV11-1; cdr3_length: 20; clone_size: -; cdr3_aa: CASSLAGLRAFRASTDTQYF; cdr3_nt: TGTGCCAGCAGCTTAGCCGGTTTAAGGGCATTCCGAGCTAGCACAGATACGCAGTATTTT